These T cell receptor beta chains were read from a single sample in a study of blood T cell repertoires in COVID-19. Assay used: immunoSEQ multiplex PCR; TCRdb lists only in-frame clones, some missing. There are more than 300,000 clones in the sample; roughly 89% occur only once, and less than 3.5% lies in the top ten. The sequenced sample was peripheral blood. Receptors were obtained from a woman under 30 who had recovered from COVID-19. The CDR3 runs from the conserved cysteine through the conserved F or W. The D gene is left open where the match is weak. The size of a clone is reported for some rows only, either as once, few or many, or as a class for expanded clones.

CDR3nt,CDR3aa,len,d_gene,abundance,v_gene,j_gene
TGCAGCGGCGGCGGGGGGGGCGCTCGGGTCGGGGAGCTGTTTTTT,CSGGGGGARVGELFF,15,TRBD2,-,TRBV29-1,TRBJ2-2
TGTGCCAGCAGCCCCCGACAGACACTAGCCAAAAACATTCAGTACTTC,CASSPRQTLAKNIQYF,16,-,-,TRBV11-3,TRBJ2-4
TGTGCCTGCGGGACTCCTAACAATGAGCAGTTCTTC,CACGTPNNEQFF,12,-,-,TRBV6-4,TRBJ2-1
TGTGCCAGTATAAGTGAGGGTTCTATTAGCAATCAGCCCCAGCATTTT,CASISEGSISNQPQHF,16,-,once,TRBV19,TRBJ1-5
TGTGCCAGCAGCTTACAGGGGGCAGATACGCAGTATTTT,CASSLQGADTQYF,13,TRBD1,-,TRBV5-6,TRBJ2-3
TGCGCCAGCAGCCTACGGGGTGACGGGGATACGCAGTATTTT,CASSLRGDGDTQYF,14,-,-,TRBV4-1,TRBJ2-3
TGCAGCGACCTACCGACAGGGGGTAATGAAAAACTGTTTTTT,CSDLPTGGNEKLFF,14,TRBD1,-,TRBV29-1,TRBJ1-4
TGCAGTGAGAAGGGAGTCACTGAAGCTTTCTTT,CSEKGVTEAFF,11,-,once,TRBV20-1,TRBJ1-1
TGTGCCACCATCGACAGGGGGGTTGAGACCCAGTACTTC,CATIDRGVETQYF,13,TRBD1,-,TRBV28,TRBJ2-5
TGTGCCAGCAGACCTACAGGAATCGGGACTGAAGCTTTCTTT,CASRPTGIGTEAFF,14,-,-,TRBV27,TRBJ1-1
TGTGCCATCAGCCTCGACAGGGAGCTGAACACTGAAGCTTTCTTT,CAISLDRELNTEAFF,15,TRBD1,-,TRBV10-3,TRBJ1-1
TGCGCCAGCAGCCAAGAGGGGGCAACAGATACGCAGTATTTT,CASSQEGATDTQYF,14,-,-,TRBV4-3,TRBJ2-3
TGTGCCACCAGCAGAGAGCGCCAACTGGAGCAGTTCTTC,CATSRERQLEQFF,13,-,-,TRBV15,TRBJ2-1
TGTGCCAGCAGCTTGGACGGACAATGGCCGTACTTC,CASSLDGQWPYF,12,-,-,TRBV5-4,TRBJ2-5
TGTGCCAGCAGCGTGTCCGGGACAGGGAAAGAGCAGTTCTTC,CASSVSGTGKEQFF,14,TRBD1,-,TRBV9,TRBJ2-1
TGTGCCAGCAGCCCGCGCGGGACCCAACACACAGATACGCAGTATTTT,CASSPRGTQHTDTQYF,16,-,-,TRBV9,TRBJ2-3
TGTGCCAGCAGTGAAACCCTAGCGGGGCTAAGCTCCTACAATGAGCAGTTCTTC,CASSETLAGLSSYNEQFF,18,TRBD2,-,TRBV2,TRBJ2-1
TGTGCCAGCAGTCTACCGACATCCTATGGCTACACCTTC,CASSLPTSYGYTF,13,-,-,TRBV12-3/TRBV12-4,TRBJ1-2
TGTGCCAGCAGCTTAGAATTTCCGGGACAGGGGTATTCACCCCTCCACTTT,CASSLEFPGQGYSPLHF,17,TRBD1,-,TRBV11-2,TRBJ1-6
TGTGCCAGCAGCTTAGACCAGTCCTTTGAGCAGTTCTTC,CASSLDQSFEQFF,13,-,once,TRBV7-2,TRBJ2-1
TGTGCCAGCAGCTTAGAGACTGCATGGGACAATGAGCAGTTCTTC,CASSLETAWDNEQFF,15,-,-,TRBV11-3,TRBJ2-1
TGTGCCAGCAGCCCACTAGCGGGAGTGAACACCGGGGAGCTGTTTTTT,CASSPLAGVNTGELFF,16,TRBD2,once,TRBV27,TRBJ2-2
TGTGCCACCAGCTTAAGGTCAGGGGGCCCCGATACGCAGTATTTT,CATSLRSGGPDTQYF,15,TRBD1,-,TRBV24-1,TRBJ2-3
TGTGCCAGTAGGAGGACTTCCCGGAATCAGCCCCAGCATTTT,CASRRTSRNQPQHF,14,-,-,TRBV19,TRBJ1-5
TGCGCCAGCAGCTTCGGCGGGGTAGGAGAGACCCAGTACTTC,CASSFGGVGETQYF,14,-,-,TRBV5-1,TRBJ2-5
TGTGCCAGCAGCCAAGTTTCGGGGCAGGGGAATTCACCCCTCCACTTT,CASSQVSGQGNSPLHF,16,-,-,TRBV14,TRBJ1-6
TGTGCCAGCAGCTTTAGCGGGGACAACAATGAGCAGTTCTTC,CASSFSGDNNEQFF,14,TRBD2,-,TRBV11-3,TRBJ2-1
TGTGCCAGTTCGACAGGGTCAAATACGCAGTATTTT,CASSTGSNTQYF,12,TRBD1,-,TRBV7-9,TRBJ2-3
TGTGCCACCAAGGAGGGGACAGGGACCTATGGCTACACCTTC,CATKEGTGTYGYTF,14,TRBD1,once,TRBV19,TRBJ1-2
TGTGCCTGGAGTGTTCAAGGGGATCAGCCCCAGCATTTT,CAWSVQGDQPQHF,13,-,-,TRBV30,TRBJ1-5
TGTGCCAGCACCGACAGGGGCGGATATGGCTACACCTTC,CASTDRGGYGYTF,13,TRBD1,few,TRBV25-1,TRBJ1-2
TGCGCCAGCAGTGCCGGACAGAATCAGCCCCAGCATTTT,CASSAGQNQPQHF,13,-,-,TRBV10-1,TRBJ1-5
TGTGCCAGCAGCCCGGCGGGCCAGGCTCAAGAGACCCAGTACTTC,CASSPAGQAQETQYF,15,-,once,TRBV5-6,TRBJ2-5
TGTGCCAGTAGTATAAGGGGGGGCGAAGTCAGCTATGGCTACACCTTC,CASSIRGGEVSYGYTF,16,-,-,TRBV19,TRBJ1-2
TGCGCCAGCAGCTTTTCTGGGACAGCCGATGAGCAGTTCTTC,CASSFSGTADEQFF,14,TRBD1,-,TRBV5-1,TRBJ2-1
TGTGCCAGCAGCCCTCGTGAAGGGGGCGAAATCGCTTTCTTT,CASSPREGGEIAFF,14,TRBD1,-,TRBV7-8,TRBJ1-1
TGTGCCACCAGTGGCAAAGACAGGGGCACTGAAGCTTTCTTT,CATSGKDRGTEAFF,14,TRBD1,-,TRBV24-1,TRBJ1-1
TGTGCCAGTAGCCACAGGGTAGACTATGGCTACACCTTC,CASSHRVDYGYTF,13,-,-,TRBV19,TRBJ1-2
TGTGCCAGCAGCAGCGGGAGTGGGCAGTACAATGAGCAGTTCTTC,CASSSGSGQYNEQFF,15,TRBD2,-,TRBV27,TRBJ2-1
TGTGCCAGCAGTGTTCTGAAGGGGGCTCGATTCACTGAAGCTTTCTTT,CASSVLKGARFTEAFF,16,TRBD1,few,TRBV6-1,TRBJ1-1
TGTGCCAGCAGCATACGAGACAGGGCTGGAAACACCATATATTTT,CASSIRDRAGNTIYF,15,TRBD1,few,TRBV7-8,TRBJ1-3
TGTGCCAGCAGCTTCCGGCAGGGGCGACTCTCTGGGGCCAACGTCCTGACTTTC,CASSFRQGRLSGANVLTF,18,-,once,TRBV5-6,TRBJ2-6
TGTGCCAGCAGTGAAACCGGGAGAAGCAATGAGCAGTTCTTC,CASSETGRSNEQFF,14,-,-,TRBV25-1,TRBJ2-1
TGTGCCAGCAGTGCCACAGGATACAGCAGCAATCAGCCCCAGCATTTT,CASSATGYSSNQPQHF,16,-,-,TRBV25-1,TRBJ1-5
TGTGCCAGTACCAGACAGGGCAATCAGCCCCAGCATTTT,CASTRQGNQPQHF,13,-,-,TRBV19,TRBJ1-5
TGTGCCAGCAGCTTAGTCCAGGGGGCCGATACGCAGTATTTT,CASSLVQGADTQYF,14,TRBD1,-,TRBV11-2,TRBJ2-3
TGTGCCAGCTCACCGAACCAGGGTGCTAGCACAGATACGCAGTATTTT,CASSPNQGASTDTQYF,16,-,-,TRBV18,TRBJ2-3
TGTGCCAGTAGTTCCCAGGACAGGGTGCGGGAAAAACTGTTTTTT,CASSSQDRVREKLFF,15,TRBD1,-,TRBV19,TRBJ1-4
TGTGCCAGCAGCGTAGCTTTGACATCTGAAGCTTTCTTT,CASSVALTSEAFF,13,-,-,TRBV9,TRBJ1-1
TGTGCCAGCAGCTCAGGGGGTTTCGATGAGCAGTTCTTC,CASSSGGFDEQFF,13,TRBD1,-,TRBV11-3,TRBJ2-1
TGTGCCAGCATCAAGTACCCTCGGGACAGGGTAAAGAATGAGCAGTTCTTC,CASIKYPRDRVKNEQFF,17,TRBD1,-,TRBV7-9,TRBJ2-1
TGTGCCAGTAGTCCACCGTGGGAGAGACCAGGGGCCCAGTACTTC,CASSPPWERPGAQYF,15,-,-,TRBV19,TRBJ2-5
TGTGCCAGTAGTTGGCGACAGGGTTACAATGAGCAGTTCTTC,CASSWRQGYNEQFF,14,TRBD1,once,TRBV19,TRBJ2-1